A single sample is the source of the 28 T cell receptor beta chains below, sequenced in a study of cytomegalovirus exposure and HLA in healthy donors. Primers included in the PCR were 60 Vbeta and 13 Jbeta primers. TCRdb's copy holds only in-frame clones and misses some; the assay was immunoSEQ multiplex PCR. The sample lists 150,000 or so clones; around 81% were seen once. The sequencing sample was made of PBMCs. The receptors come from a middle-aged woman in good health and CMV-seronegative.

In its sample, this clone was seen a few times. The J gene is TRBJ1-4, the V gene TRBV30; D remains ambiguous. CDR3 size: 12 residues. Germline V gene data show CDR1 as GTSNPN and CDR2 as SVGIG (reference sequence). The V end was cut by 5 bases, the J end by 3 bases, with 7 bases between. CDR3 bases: TGTGCCTGGGGGCAGTCTAATGAAAAACTGTTTTTT. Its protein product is CAWGQSNEKLFF.

CDR3 sequence: CSVDSGGRYEQYF. Written as DNA, the CDR3 is TGCAGCGTTGATTCAGGGGGCCGCTACGAGCAGTACTTC. The V gene is TRBV29-1, the J gene TRBJ2-7; 8 nucleotides align to TRBD1. The CDR3 contains 13 residues. Losses at the gene ends were 3 bases for V and 3 bases for J; bases not matched to a gene: 4. Germline CDR1 and CDR2: SQVTM and ANQGSEA.

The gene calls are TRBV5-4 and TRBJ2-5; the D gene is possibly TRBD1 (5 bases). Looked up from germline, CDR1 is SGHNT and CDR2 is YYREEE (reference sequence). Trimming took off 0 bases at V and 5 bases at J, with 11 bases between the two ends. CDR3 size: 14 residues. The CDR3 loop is CASSLEGARETQYF. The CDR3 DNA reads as TGTGCCAGCAGCTTGGAAGGGGCCCGGGAGACCCAGTACTTC.

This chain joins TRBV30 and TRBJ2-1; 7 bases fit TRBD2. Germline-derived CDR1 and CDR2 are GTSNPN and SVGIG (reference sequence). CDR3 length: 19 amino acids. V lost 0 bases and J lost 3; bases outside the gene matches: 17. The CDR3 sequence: CAWSVPRLISGINYNEQFF. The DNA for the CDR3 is TGTGCCTGGAGTGTACCCAGGCTCATCAGCGGGATCAACTACAATGAGCAGTTCTTC. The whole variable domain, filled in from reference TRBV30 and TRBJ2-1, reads SQTIHQWPATLVQPVGSPLSLECTVEGTSNPNLYWYRQAAGRGLQLLFYSVGIGQISSEVPQNLSASRPQDRQFILSSKKLLLSDSGFYLCAWSVPRLISGINYNEQFFGPGTRLTVL.

The CDR3 nucleotides are TGTGCCACCAGCAGGGGGCTAGCGGGAGGCAATGAGCAGTTCTTC. Translating it yields CATSRGLAGGNEQFF. This rearrangement joins TRBV15 to TRBJ2-1, with TRBD2 matching 11 bases. V trimming: 3 bases; J trimming: 6 bases; junction bases outside the gene matches: 4. CDR1 and CDR2 (germline): LNHNV, YYDKDF (reference sequence). The CDR3 has 15 amino acids.

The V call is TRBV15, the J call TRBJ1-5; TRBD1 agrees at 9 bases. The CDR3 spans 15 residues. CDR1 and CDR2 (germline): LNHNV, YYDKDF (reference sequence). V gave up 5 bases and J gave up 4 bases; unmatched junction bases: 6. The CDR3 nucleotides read TGTGCCACCAGCGGCCAGGGACAGGGAAATCAGCCCCAGCATTTT. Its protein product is CATSGQGQGNQPQHF.

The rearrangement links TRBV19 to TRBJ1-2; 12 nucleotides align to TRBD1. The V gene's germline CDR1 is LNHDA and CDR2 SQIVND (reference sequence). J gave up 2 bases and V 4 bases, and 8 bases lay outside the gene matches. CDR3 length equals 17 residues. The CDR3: CASSSGTGGSGNYGYTF. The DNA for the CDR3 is TGTGCCAGTAGTAGCGGGACAGGGGGCTCTGGGAACTATGGCTACACCTTC.

The CDR3 sequence: CASPSGSGSVTGELFF. The DNA for the CDR3 is TGTGCCTCCCCTTCAGGTAGCGGGAGCGTTACCGGGGAGCTGTTTTTT. The rearrangement links TRBV30 to TRBJ2-2, with 9 bases matching TRBD2. Germline V gives CDR1 GTSNPN, CDR2 SVGIG (reference sequence). V was clipped by 7 bases and J by 5 bases; unmatched bases: 14. The CDR3 consists of 16 residues.

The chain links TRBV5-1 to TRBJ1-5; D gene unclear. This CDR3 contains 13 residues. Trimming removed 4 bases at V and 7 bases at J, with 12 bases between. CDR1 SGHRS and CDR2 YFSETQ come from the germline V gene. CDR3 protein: CASSREGGQPQHF. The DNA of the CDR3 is TGCGCCAGCAGCAGGGAGGGAGGGCAGCCCCAGCATTTT. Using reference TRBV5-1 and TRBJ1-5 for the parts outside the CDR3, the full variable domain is KAGVTQTPRYLIKTRGQQVTLSCSPISGHRSVSWYQQTPGQGLQFLFEYFSETQRNKGNFPGRFSGRQFSNSRSEMNVSTLELGDSALYLCASSREGGQPQHFGDGTRLSIL.

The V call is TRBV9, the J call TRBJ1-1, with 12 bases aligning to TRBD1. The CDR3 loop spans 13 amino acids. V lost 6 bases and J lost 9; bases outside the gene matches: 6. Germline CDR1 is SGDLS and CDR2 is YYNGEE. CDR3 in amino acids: CASNSGTGGKAFF. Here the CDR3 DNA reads TGTGCCAGCAACTCCGGGACAGGGGGCAAAGCTTTCTTT.

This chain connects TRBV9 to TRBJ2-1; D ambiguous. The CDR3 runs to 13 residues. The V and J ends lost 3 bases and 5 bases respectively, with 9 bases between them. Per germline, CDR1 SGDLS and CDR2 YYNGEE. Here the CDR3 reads CASSASRNNEQFF. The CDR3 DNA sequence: TGTGCCAGCAGCGCCTCGAGAAACAATGAGCAGTTCTTC. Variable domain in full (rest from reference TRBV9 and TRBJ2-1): DSGVTQTPKHLITATGQRVTLRCSPRSGDLSVYWYQQSLDQGLQFLIQYYNGEERAKGNILERFSAQQFPDLHSELNLSSLELGDSALYFCASSASRNNEQFFGPGTRLTVL.

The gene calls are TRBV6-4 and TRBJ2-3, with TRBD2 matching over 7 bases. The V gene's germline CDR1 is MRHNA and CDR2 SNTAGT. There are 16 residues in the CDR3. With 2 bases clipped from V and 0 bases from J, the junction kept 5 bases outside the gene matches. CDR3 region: CASSDNAGASTDTQYF. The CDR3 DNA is TGTGCCAGCAGTGACAACGCGGGAGCTAGCACAGATACGCAGTATTTT.

CDR3: CASSLPDSGNTIYF. CDR3 DNA: TGCGCCAGCAGCTTACCAGACTCTGGAAACACCATATATTTT. V usage is TRBV5-1 and J usage is TRBJ1-3; D gene ambiguous. CDR1 is SGHRS and CDR2 is YFSETQ in the germline V gene. V lost 2 bases, J lost 0 bases, and 6 bases lay in between. The CDR3 runs to 14 residues.

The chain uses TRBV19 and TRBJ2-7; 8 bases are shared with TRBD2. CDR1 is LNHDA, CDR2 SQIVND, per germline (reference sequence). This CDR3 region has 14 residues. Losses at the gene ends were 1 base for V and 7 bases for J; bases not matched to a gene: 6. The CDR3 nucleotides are TGTGCCAGTAGTATAGCGCGGGAGGCGGGGGAGCAGTACTTC. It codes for CASSIAREAGEQYF.

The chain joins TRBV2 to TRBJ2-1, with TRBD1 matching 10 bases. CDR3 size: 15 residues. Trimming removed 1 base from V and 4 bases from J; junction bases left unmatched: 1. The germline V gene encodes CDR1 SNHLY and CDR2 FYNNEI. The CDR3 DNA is TGTGCCAGCAGTGAAGGGGGACAGGGGTACAATGAGCAGTTCTTC. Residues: CASSEGGQGYNEQFF.

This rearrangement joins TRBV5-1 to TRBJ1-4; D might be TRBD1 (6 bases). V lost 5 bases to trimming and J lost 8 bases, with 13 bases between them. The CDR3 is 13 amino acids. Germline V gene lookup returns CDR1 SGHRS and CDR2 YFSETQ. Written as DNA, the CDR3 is TGCGCCAGCAGTTCACAGGGAGGGGAAAAACTGTTTTTT. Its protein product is CASSSQGGEKLFF.

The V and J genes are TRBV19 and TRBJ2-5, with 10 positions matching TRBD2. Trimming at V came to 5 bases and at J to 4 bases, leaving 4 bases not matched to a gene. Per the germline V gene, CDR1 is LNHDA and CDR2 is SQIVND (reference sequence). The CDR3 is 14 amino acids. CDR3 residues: CASSLAGAPETQYF. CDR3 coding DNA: TGTGCCAGTAGTCTAGCGGGAGCCCCAGAGACCCAGTACTTC.

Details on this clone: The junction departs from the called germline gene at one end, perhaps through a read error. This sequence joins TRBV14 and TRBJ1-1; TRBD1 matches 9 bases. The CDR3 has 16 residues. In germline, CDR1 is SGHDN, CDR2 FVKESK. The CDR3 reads CASGHTTGGLNTEAFF. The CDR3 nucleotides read TGTGCCAGCGGCCATACTACAGGGGGCTTGAACACTGAAGCTTTCTTT.

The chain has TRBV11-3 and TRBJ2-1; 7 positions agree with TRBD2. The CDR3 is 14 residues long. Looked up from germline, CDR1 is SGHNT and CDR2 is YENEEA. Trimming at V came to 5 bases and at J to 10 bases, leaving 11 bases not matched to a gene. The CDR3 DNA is TGTGCCAGCAGCCCCGGGGAGGGCCGGGGGGAGCAGTTCTTC. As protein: CASSPGEGRGEQFF.

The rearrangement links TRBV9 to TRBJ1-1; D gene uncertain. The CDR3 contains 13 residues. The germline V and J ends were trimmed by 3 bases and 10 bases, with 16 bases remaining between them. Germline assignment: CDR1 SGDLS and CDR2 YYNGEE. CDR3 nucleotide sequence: TGTGCCAGCAGCGCGGAGGATGGGCAGCCAGCTTTCTTT. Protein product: CASSAEDGQPAFF.

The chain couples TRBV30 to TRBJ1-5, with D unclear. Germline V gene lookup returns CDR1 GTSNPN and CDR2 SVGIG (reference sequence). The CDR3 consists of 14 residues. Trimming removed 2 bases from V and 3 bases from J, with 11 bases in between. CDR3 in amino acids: CAWSMGSFNQPQHF. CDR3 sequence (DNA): TGTGCCTGGAGTATGGGCAGTTTCAATCAGCCCCAGCATTTT.

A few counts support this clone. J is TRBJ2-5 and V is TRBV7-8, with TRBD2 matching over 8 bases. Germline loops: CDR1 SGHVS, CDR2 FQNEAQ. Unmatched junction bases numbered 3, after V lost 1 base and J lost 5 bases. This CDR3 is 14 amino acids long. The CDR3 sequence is CASSLGASGETQYF. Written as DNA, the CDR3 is TGTGCCAGCAGCTTAGGTGCTAGCGGGGAGACCCAGTACTTC.

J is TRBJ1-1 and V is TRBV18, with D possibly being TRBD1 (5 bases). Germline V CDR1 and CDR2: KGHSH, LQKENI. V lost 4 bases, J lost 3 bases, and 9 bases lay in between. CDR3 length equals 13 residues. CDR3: CASSQGSDTEAFF. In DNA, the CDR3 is TGTGCCAGCTCACAGGGGTCCGACACTGAAGCTTTCTTT. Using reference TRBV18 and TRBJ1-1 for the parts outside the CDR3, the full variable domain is NAGVMQNPRHLVRRRGQEARLRCSPMKGHSHVYWYRQLPEEGLKFMVYLQKENIIDESGMPKERFSAEFPKEGPSILRIQQVVRGDSAAYFCASSQGSDTEAFFGQGTRLTVV.

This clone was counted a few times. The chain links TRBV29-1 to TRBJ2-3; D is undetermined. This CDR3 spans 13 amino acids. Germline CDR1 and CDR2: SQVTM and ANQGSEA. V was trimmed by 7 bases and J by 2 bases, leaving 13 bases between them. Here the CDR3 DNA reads TGCAGCGCCTTAAGCTATTCCACAGATACGCAGTATTTT. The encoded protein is CSALSYSTDTQYF.

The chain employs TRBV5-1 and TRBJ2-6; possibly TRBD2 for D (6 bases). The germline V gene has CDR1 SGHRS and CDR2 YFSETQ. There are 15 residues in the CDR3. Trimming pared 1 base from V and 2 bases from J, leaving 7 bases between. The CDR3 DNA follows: TGCGCCAGCAGCTTGACGGGAGCTGGGGCCAACGTCCTGACTTTC. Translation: CASSLTGAGANVLTF.

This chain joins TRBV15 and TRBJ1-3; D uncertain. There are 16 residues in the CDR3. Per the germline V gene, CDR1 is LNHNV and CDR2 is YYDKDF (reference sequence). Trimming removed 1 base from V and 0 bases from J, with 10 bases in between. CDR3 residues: CATSRGTVLSGNTIYF. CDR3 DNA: TGTGCCACCAGCAGAGGCACAGTCCTCTCTGGAAACACCATATATTTT.

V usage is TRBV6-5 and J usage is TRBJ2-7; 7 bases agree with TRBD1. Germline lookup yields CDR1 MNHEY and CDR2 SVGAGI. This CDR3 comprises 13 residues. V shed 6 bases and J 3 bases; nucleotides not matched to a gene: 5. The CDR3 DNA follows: TGTGCCAGCAGAGCCGGACAGGTCTACGAGCAGTACTTC. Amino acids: CASRAGQVYEQYF.

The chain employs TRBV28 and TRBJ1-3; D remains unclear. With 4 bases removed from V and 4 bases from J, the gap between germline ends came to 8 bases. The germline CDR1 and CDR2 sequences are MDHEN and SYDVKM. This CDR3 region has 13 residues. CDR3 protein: CASSSQQGNTIYF. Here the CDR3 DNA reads TGTGCCAGCAGTTCCCAACAGGGAAACACCATATATTTT.